The sequence of this TCR beta chain was determined in a study of cytomegalovirus exposure and HLA in healthy donors (dated by TCRdb to about 2017). Notes on the research overall: According to an earlier analysis of a few hundred of the donors, 150 million to 200 million T cells yielded approximately 120 million unique TCR beta sequences and about 280 Gb of sequence data. Roughly 300 gigabases of sequencing data and approximately 93 million unique TCR sequences were included in an early release covering under 650 HLA-typed donors. Of the roughly 410 genotyped donors, approximately 81% were placed in the genetic ancestry cluster associated with self-reported Caucasian donors. The aim of the study was to test whether cataloging public T cell receptors could identify signatures of past pathogen exposure. The study profiled the T cell repertoires of more than 500 subjects by immunosequencing and related them to cytomegalovirus serostatus. Besides the first cohort of 500 to 700 subjects, a separate validation cohort made up of 95 to 150 different subjects was used. The study combined high-throughput TCR immunosequencing, statistical association of individual TCRs with disease status, and machine learning to predict cytomegalovirus infection status. To study patterns of TCR occurrence, a later analysis re-analyzed previously published TCR beta repertoires from around 660 donors and added high-resolution HLA genotyping. Rather than drawing on any new phenotypic data, the later analysis identified candidate immune exposures from TCR beta sequences and the way those sequences occurred across donors. An earlier analysis of approximately 580 of the donors used high-throughput TCR beta sequencing to judge whether each TCR beta V gene segment behaved as functional or pseudogenic. Donor age, sex, ethnicity and CMV serostatus were collected together with the repertoire data. Genome-wide SNP genotypes for about 60% of the roughly 700 donors were used in a later genetic analysis, which treated that subset as a discovery cohort. All discovery cohort repertoires had been generated on a single sequencing platform. HLA typing covered class I and class II loci at four-digit resolution. Typing coverage varied by locus: 629-630 donors for A, B, C, DRB1 and DQB1; some 520 for DQA1; over 600 for DPA1; approximately 450 for DPB1. Several DR-DQ haplotypes were handled as single units for association and clustering because linkage in the cohort was strong. Among several hundred genotyped donors of the cohort, an average of approximately 240,000 unique TCR beta nucleotide sequences was sequenced per donor, of which about 19% were non-productive. Results and caveats for the whole study, not just this receptor: A later analysis found that HLA-associated TCR beta chains were more clonally expanded and had lower generation probabilities than equally common non-associated chains. In a later genetic analysis, a missense DCLRE1C variant was associated with V-gene and J-gene trimming of TCR beta chains, and the association was replicated in an independent cohort. The earlier analysis of some 540 of the donors excluded some 15 rarely observed V segments, including chromosome 9 orphons, because counts were too low. Most TCR sequences were seen in very few donors, while some public TCRs were found in many individuals. Presence/absence analyses assumed roughly uniform sequencing depth across donors, an assumption that may not hold. CMV serostatus was the only immune exposure information available for the cohort. Because HLA typing was missing for some donors at each locus, association tests included only the typed subset. In a later analysis, about 17,000 TCR beta sequences were associated with specific HLA alleles at a false discovery rate of 0.05. Because the 87-base-pair reads could not distinguish some IMGT-functional V segments, including TRBV6-2 and TRBV6-3, those segments were excluded. A total of 150 or so TCR beta chains were listed by the study as associated with cytomegalovirus. A later genetic analysis reported fewer N-insertions in productive TCRs among donors in an Asian-associated ancestry cluster than the roughly 700-donor mean. A further reported finding was that TCR beta sequences accurately predicted the HLA-A and HLA-B alleles for most subjects in the first cohort. A later analysis found that TCR association rates varied across HLA loci, with DRB1 alleles showing the most associated TCRs and HLA-C alleles the fewest. The authors suggested that the approach could potentially be extended to other disease states and immunological phenotypes. Several of the top co-occurrence clusters appeared to be linked to parvovirus B19, influenza, CMV and Epstein-Barr virus, according to a later analysis. In both the original and validation cohorts, the classifier was reported to diagnose cytomegalovirus status with high specificity and sensitivity. When HLA alleles, especially DR and DQ, strongly co-occurred, TCR associations were difficult to assign to individual alleles. A later analysis found that most CMV-associated TCR beta chains appeared HLA-restricted, with HLA associations seemingly driven largely by CMV exposure. In an earlier analysis of some 540 of the donors, most TCR beta V segments appeared in productive rearrangements about 90% or about 30% of the time, broadly matching IMGT annotations. The cohort was sequenced for TCR beta chains only, and without alpha or paired-chain data the features that could be detected were limited. Correlated functional status among segregating V segments might reflect linkage disequilibrium, but an unknown experimental factor could not be ruled out. A cluster of highly shared sequence variants was judged likely to be a technical artifact of the sequencing pipeline. In vitro tests confirmed that three of the cytomegalovirus-associated TCR beta chains recognize cytomegalovirus antigens.

A word on this clone: Its antigen remains unidentified. Base qualities are not provided; no much larger clone lies one nucleotide away.

The method behind the library was the immunoSEQ multiplex PCR assay. The multiplex PCR relied on a mix of 60 forward primers for TCR Vbeta segments and 13 reverse primers for TCR Jbeta segments. The CDR3 region of rearranged TCR beta genes was amplified from genomic DNA by a multiplex PCR assay. Amplified TCR beta libraries were sequenced as 87-base-pair reads on the Illumina HiSeq System. The original pipeline was this. In a later analysis, 77 million or so unique TCR beta chains were counted across the 500 to 700 repertoires, and roughly 10 million of these chains were shared by at least two donors. A nearest-neighbor algorithm error-corrected the raw reads and collapsed the reads into unique sequences, merging closely related sequences to remove PCR and sequencing errors. Alignment of CDR3 sequences to IMGT reference sequences was used to assign V, D and J gene segments. Each retained sequence needed at least a six-nucleotide match to both a V gene segment and a J gene segment. A rearrangement was called productive if the CDR3 had no stop codons and remained in frame with V and J, and every other rearrangement was called non-productive. CDR3 was defined according to IMGT convention as the region running from the second conserved V-encoded cysteine to the conserved J-encoded phenylalanine. The earlier analysis of 500 to 650 of the donors excluded any sequence lacking an unambiguous match to a single V gene segment. An earlier analysis of several hundred of the donors called V segments functional above 56.7% productive rearrangements and segregating when the between-donor standard deviation exceeded 5%. A statistical classification framework was built for diagnosing cytomegalovirus status from the catalog of TCR beta chain sequences. V and J gene assignment, in a later analysis, came from comparing TCR nucleotide sequences with IMGT/GENE-DB human TR gene sequences. The TCRdist pipeline was used in a later analysis to assign CDR3 sequences and most-parsimonious VDJ recombination scenarios. In a later analysis, each TCR beta chain was defined by its CDR3 amino acid sequence together with its V-gene family, and reads lacking a unique V-gene family were excluded. In a later analysis, around 600 highly shared, low-generation-probability nucleotide sequences were removed to address suspected cross-contamination and a sequencing artifact. For each public chain, a later analysis derived a clonal expansion index from normalized ranks of inferred template counts within each repertoire. Generation probabilities in a later analysis came from a VDJ recombination model fitted to out-of-frame rearrangements, and those results were checked against IGoR. In a later analysis, hypergeometric tests were used to score TCR-TCR, TCR-HLA and TCR-CMV co-occurrence, with a repertoire-size bias correction applied to TCR pairs. False discovery rates were estimated in a later analysis by permuting HLA or CMV assignments 20 times. A later analysis grouped co-occurring TCRs with DBSCAN, adding TCRdist sequence similarity when clustering within HLA-allele-positive subsets. For co-occurrence clustering, repertoires with fewer than 30,000 or more than 120,000 public chains were excluded, along with a handful of repertoires with anomalous nucleotide sharing. TCRdb holds this immuneACCESS table with in-frame rearrangements only. Some clones are missing; in checked studies, unresolved V genes explain under half, and the rest has no known cause. For V, J and clone size, that table is used; D and trimming come from the DNA. For this sample the table gives 150,000 or so clones, of which 83% were detected only once. The ten largest clones add up to about 4% of the sample.

Trimming accounts for 4 bases at V and 4 bases at J, while the number of junction bases matched to no gene is 8. The germline V gene encodes CDR1 SGHAT and CDR2 FQNNGV. The CDR3, cysteine through phenylalanine, is 16 amino acids long. Of the read, only the CDR3 DNA is kept; its 48 bases are in frame from base 1. The cohort comprised some 730 healthy bone marrow donors. All cohort members were sampled while nominally healthy, although unrecorded immune exposures were likely present. The donor tested CMV seropositive and was one of the 289 seropositive cohort members. Every donor gave a peripheral blood sample, and the peripheral blood mononuclear cells from that sample were used for TCR beta sequencing. The Qiagen DNeasy Blood Extraction Kit was used to extract genomic DNA from the blood cell samples.

The TCR was taken from a man aged 45-65 years in good health and CMV-seropositive. Source material: PBMCs. The chain uses TRBV11-2 and TRBJ2-5, with TRBD2 identical over 11 junction bases. The DNA is as follows: TGTGCCAGCAGCTCCACCAGACTAGCGGGGTCAGAGACCCAGTACTTC. It translates to CASSSTRLAGSETQYF.